This passage covers 17 T cell receptor beta chains from one sample sequenced in a study of T-cell memory formation after mild COVID-19. TCRdb reprocessed the 5' RACE reads via MiXCR and lists one record per CDR3 protein. The repertoire holds roughly 410,000 distinct CDR3 sequences, with 20% to 25% as singletons. Sequenced material: PBMCs or a T cell subset sorted from them (not recorded which). These receptors were taken from an adult woman who had mild COVID-19 (a few samples of this study predate the infection). Cell type and time point are not known.

This sequence joins TRBV15 and TRBJ1-2, with TRBD1 matching 7 bases. The ends lost 4 bases at V and 3 bases at J; junction bases unmatched: 5. Germline assignment: CDR1 LNHNV and CDR2 YYDKDF (reference sequence). The CDR3 loop spans 14 amino acids. The CDR3 DNA reads as TGTGCCACCAGCACCGGGACAGTGGACTATGGCTACACCTTC. Translated, it gives CATSTGTVDYGYTF. The full variable domain, in which reference TRBV15 and TRBJ1-2 provide the parts outside the CDR3, is DAMVIQNPRYQVTQFGKPVTLSCSQTLNHNVMYWYQQKSSQAPKLLFHYYDKDFNNEADTPDNFQSRRPNTSFCFLDIRSPGLGDTAMYLCATSTGTVDYGYTFGSGTRLTVV.

This clonotype was seen more than once but under ten times. The chain links TRBV4-2 to TRBJ2-7; TRBD2 agrees at 12 bases. The CDR3 consists of 17 residues. CDR1 is LGHNA and CDR2 is YNFKEQ in the germline V gene. V was pared by 0 bases and J by 7 bases, with 10 bases of the junction left unmatched. The chain's CDR3 is CASSQDIASGGAGEQYF. CDR3 DNA sequence: TGTGCCAGCAGCCAAGATATAGCTAGCGGGGGGGCAGGAGAGCAGTACTTC.

The sample holds a few counts of this clonotype. V usage is TRBV7-6 and J usage is TRBJ2-1, with D maybe TRBD2 (6 bases). Germline CDR1 is SGHVS and CDR2 is FNYEAQ. The CDR3 contains 14 residues. V was shortened by 1 base and J by 9 bases, with 13 bases between the two germline ends. The CDR3 nucleotides read TGTGCCAGCAGCTTAGTACCGTCGCGGGGTGAGCAGTTCTTC. This translates into CASSLVPSRGEQFF.

The chain has TRBV5-1 and TRBJ2-3, with D possibly being TRBD2 (5 bases). With 2 bases removed from V and 0 bases from J, the gap between germline ends came to 10 bases. Germline V CDR1 and CDR2: SGHRS, YFSETQ. The CDR3 covers 15 residues. The CDR3 nucleotides read TGCGCCAGCAGCTTCGCGGGCACTAGCACAGATACGCAGTATTTT. Amino acid sequence: CASSFAGTSTDTQYF.

This clonotype occurred a few times. This chain links TRBV6-2 or TRBV6-3 with TRBJ2-7, with TRBD2 matching over 8 bases. Unmatched junction bases numbered 5, after V lost 5 bases and J lost 2 bases. The germline CDR1 and CDR2 sequences are MNHEY and SVGEGT. The CDR3 totals 14 residues. The CDR3 bases are TGTGCCAGCAGTGGCATAGCGGGAACCTACGAGCAGTACTTC. As protein: CASSGIAGTYEQYF.

This chain joins TRBV27 and TRBJ1-1; the D gene is possibly TRBD1 (5 bases). Germline V lookup: CDR1 MNHEY, CDR2 SMNVEV (reference sequence). This CDR3 is 14 amino acids long. V lost 5 bases and J lost 0, with 10 bases in between. The CDR3 DNA reads TGTGCCAGCAGTCGGGACTTACTGAACACTGAAGCTTTCTTT. This translates into CASSRDLLNTEAFF.

This clonotype has only a few counts. The rearrangement links TRBV5-1 to TRBJ1-2; D might be TRBD1 (5 bases). Germline loops: CDR1 SGHRS, CDR2 YFSETQ. V was cut by 6 bases and J by 8 bases, with 14 bases left in between. The CDR3 spans 12 residues. CDR3 DNA: TGCGCCAGCAAAGCCGGGGGAGGCGGCTACACCTTC. It codes for CASKAGGGGYTF.

This clonotype has only one observation. This chain links TRBV29-1 with TRBJ1-1, with D possibly matching TRBD1 (6 bases). The CDR3 covers 12 residues. V was clipped by 6 bases and J by 2 bases, with 10 bases between them. In germline, CDR1 is SQVTM, CDR2 ANQGSEA. The CDR3 reads CSVMDSNTEAFF. The CDR3 DNA reads TGCAGCGTCATGGACAGCAACACTGAAGCTTTCTTT.

This rearrangement joins TRBV24-1 to TRBJ2-3, with D uncertain. CDR1 and CDR2 (germline): KGHDR, SFDVKD. CDR3 length equals 17 residues. V lost 6 bases to trimming and J lost 0 bases, with 18 bases between them. CDR3 loop: CATSTNPTTASTDTQYF. Written as DNA, the CDR3 is TGTGCCACCAGTACGAACCCTACTACAGCTAGCACAGATACGCAGTATTTT.

This clonotype has only a few counts. The chain employs TRBV29-1 and TRBJ1-1; no firm D call. V lost 3 bases and J lost 4, with 12 bases in between. CDR3 size: 13 residues. The V gene's germline CDR1 is SQVTM and CDR2 ANQGSEA. The CDR3 nucleotides read TGCAGCGTTGAGGAGGGTTGGGGCACTGAAGCTTTCTTT. This translates into CSVEEGWGTEAFF.

The chain uses TRBV7-3 and TRBJ2-6; the D is unclear. The germline V gene encodes CDR1 SGHTA and CDR2 FQGTGA. This CDR3 contains 16 residues. V dropped 5 bases and J dropped 0 bases, with 11 bases sitting between them. CDR3 sequence (DNA): TGTGCCAGCAGCCCCACCCAATTCTCTGGGGCCAACGTCCTGACTTTC. Translating it yields CASSPTQFSGANVLTF.

This clonotype has a handful of counts. The chain couples TRBV5-4 to TRBJ2-7, with D possibly matching TRBD1 (6 bases). Looked up from germline, CDR1 is SGHNT and CDR2 is YYREEE (reference sequence). The CDR3 loop spans 15 amino acids. V shed 1 base and J shed 2 bases, with 13 bases lying between them. The CDR3 loop is CASSLSADSTYEQYF. The CDR3 DNA sequence: TGTGCCAGCAGCTTGTCCGCGGACAGTACCTACGAGCAGTACTTC.

A few counts support this clonotype. The chain carries TRBV2 and TRBJ2-3; 10 nucleotides line up with TRBD2. The CDR3 has 16 amino acids. J lost 2 bases, V lost 2 bases, and 4 bases had no gene match. Germline lookup yields CDR1 SNHLY and CDR2 FYNNEI. The CDR3 sequence: CASSELAGDYTDTQYF. DNA of the CDR3: TGTGCCAGCAGTGAACTAGCGGGGGACTACACAGATACGCAGTATTTT.

This clonotype was detected a few times. The chain uses TRBV14 and TRBJ2-5; D perhaps matches TRBD2 (6 bases). CDR1 is SGHDN, CDR2 FVKESK, per germline. The V gene lost 5 bases and the J gene lost 1 base, with 14 bases spanning the gap. CDR3 length equals 15 residues. The CDR3 region has the DNA TGTGCCAGCAGCACGGCGCGCGGGGTCCAAGAGACCCAGTACTTC. This codes for CASSTARGVQETQYF.

The chain recombines TRBV24-1 with TRBJ2-3; tentatively, D is TRBD1 or TRBD2 (5 bases each). Trimming cost V 3 bases and J 4 bases, with 16 bases left between them. This CDR3 has 16 residues. Germline CDR1 reads KGHDR; CDR2 reads SFDVKD. In DNA, the CDR3 is TGTGCCACCAGTGATCCCGGAGAGTTGGGGGCAGATACGCAGTATTTT. It yields the protein CATSDPGELGADTQYF.

CDR3 loop: CASSPRAGLGETQYF. The CDR3 DNA reads as TGTGCCAGCAGCCCGCGAGCGGGATTAGGGGAGACCCAGTACTTC. The chain recombines TRBV4-2 with TRBJ2-5; the match to TRBD2 covers 7 bases. The V gene end was trimmed by 4 bases and the J gene end by 5 bases; junction bases not matched to a gene: 10. CDR3 length: 15 residues. Germline lookup yields CDR1 LGHNA and CDR2 YNFKEQ.

A few counts support this clonotype. At one end the junction does not follow the germline gene, possibly because of a read error. The chain couples TRBV12-3 or TRBV12-4 to TRBJ2-2; D remains ambiguous. The CDR3 consists of 10 residues. The CDR3 is CASNNGELFF. The CDR3 DNA reads as TGTGCCAGCAACAACGGGGAGCTGTTTTTT.